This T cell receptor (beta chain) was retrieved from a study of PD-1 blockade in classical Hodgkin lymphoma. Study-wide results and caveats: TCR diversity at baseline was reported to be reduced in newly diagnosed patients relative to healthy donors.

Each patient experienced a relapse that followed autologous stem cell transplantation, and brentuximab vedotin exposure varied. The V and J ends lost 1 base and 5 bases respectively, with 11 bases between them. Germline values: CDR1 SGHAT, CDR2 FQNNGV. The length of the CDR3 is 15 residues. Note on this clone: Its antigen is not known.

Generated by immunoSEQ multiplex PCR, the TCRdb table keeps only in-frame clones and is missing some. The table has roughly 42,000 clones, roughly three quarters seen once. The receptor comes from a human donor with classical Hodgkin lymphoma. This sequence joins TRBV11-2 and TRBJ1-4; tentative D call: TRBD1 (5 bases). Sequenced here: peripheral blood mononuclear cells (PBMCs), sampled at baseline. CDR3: CASSLGGVINEKLFF. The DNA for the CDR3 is TGTGCCAGCAGCTTAGGAGGGGTCATAAATGAAAAACTGTTTTTT.